Listed below are T cell receptor beta chains from one sample, sequenced in a study of blood T cell repertoires in COVID-19. Assay: immunoSEQ multiplex PCR; the TCRdb copy retains only in-frame clones and omits some. The sample records some 38,000 clones, 80% to 95% being singletons. The sequencing sample was made of peripheral blood. The receptors were sampled from a man aged 45 to 65 with active COVID-19. CDR3s include the opening cysteine and the closing phenylalanine or tryptophan. The D gene is left open where the match is weak.

CDR3 | D | V
CASSQGGTTNEKLFF | - | TRBV5-1
CSVLGDEAKNIQYF | - | TRBV29-1
CASTPGGAREAFF | - | TRBV6-6
CASSIPDQPQHF | - | TRBV19
CASSTELGNSPLHF | - | TRBV7-8
CASKTEGDGYTF | - | TRBV2
CASSFGLAGYNEQFF | TRBD2 | TRBV7-3
CASSPRSSVTYEQYF | - | TRBV18
CASSLDRVTEAFF | TRBD1 | TRBV3-1/TRBV3-2
CASSEEGRRGDTQYF | - | TRBV2
CASSFRSTGGGHYNEQFF | - | TRBV2
CASSSWFGGSTNEKLFF | - | TRBV7-9
CASSYSIRGGNEQFF | - | TRBV6-5
CASSIGGSRLTDTQYF | - | TRBV19
CASSQDTQTEAFF | - | TRBV11-3
CATPTVGELLNTEAFF | - | TRBV2
CASSQARDSRSYNEQFF | TRBD1 | TRBV4-1
CASSGGLGSTPSTDTQYF | - | TRBV19
CASSRGTSGGAFFYEQYF | TRBD2 | TRBV11-2
CASSLFHGTRGYEQYF | - | TRBV27
CASSLSGLRTDTQYF | - | TRBV11-3
CATSDAGTGYEQFF | TRBD1 | TRBV24-1
CASSAGRELQETQYF | - | TRBV2
CAWSLTSDQETQYF | - | TRBV30
CATSRVKINQPQHF | - | TRBV15
CASNAPGLAADTQYF | TRBD2 | TRBV19
CASSETETGELFF | - | TRBV6-2/TRBV6-3
CASSLAAGVTYEQYF | - | TRBV7-9
CASSLWTGPVINTEAFF | TRBD1 | TRBV14
CASSYSSLMNTEAFF | - | TRBV6-5
CASSQTSWGTGELFF | - | TRBV11-2
CASRGTSGPYEQYF | TRBD2 | TRBV6-5
CASSSSGVGETQYF | - | TRBV5-4
CASKYRGRDTEAFF | TRBD1 | TRBV6-5
CASSLYTGNEQFF | - | TRBV7-3
CAWSHLGLAANTGELFF | TRBD2 | TRBV30
CASRTGYQETQYF | - | TRBV2
CASSIMGGGWSEAFF | - | TRBV19
CASRSQRLYNEQFF | - | TRBV12-2
CSVVGTGDTDTQYF | TRBD1 | TRBV29-1
CASSLVPTSSYEQYF | - | TRBV11-2
CASSPSREGYGYTF | - | TRBV7-2
CASSQSRGGHTDTQYF | TRBD2 | TRBV4-1
CASSYDSSGGAFGEQYF | TRBD2 | TRBV6-2/TRBV6-3
CASSMGQGNQPQHF | TRBD1 | TRBV19
CASSPRTRSKDTDTQYF | TRBD2 | TRBV18
CASSEQWNTEAFF | - | TRBV6-1
CASSLGTGLSIQYF | - | TRBV7-8
CAISVGTGGSYEQYF | TRBD1 | TRBV10-3
CASSPTGGPENEQFF | TRBD2 | TRBV4-3